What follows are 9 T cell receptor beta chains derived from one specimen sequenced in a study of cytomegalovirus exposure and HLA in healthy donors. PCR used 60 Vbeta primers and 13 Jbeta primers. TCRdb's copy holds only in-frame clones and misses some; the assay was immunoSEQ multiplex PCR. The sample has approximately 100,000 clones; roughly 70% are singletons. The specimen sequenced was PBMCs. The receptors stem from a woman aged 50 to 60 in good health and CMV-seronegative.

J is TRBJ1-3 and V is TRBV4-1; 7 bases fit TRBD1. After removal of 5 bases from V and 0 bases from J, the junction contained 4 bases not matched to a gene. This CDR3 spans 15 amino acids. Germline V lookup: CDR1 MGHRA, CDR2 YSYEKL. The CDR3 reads CASSAAGGSGNTIYF. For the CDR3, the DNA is TGCGCCAGCAGCGCCGCAGGGGGCTCTGGAAACACCATATATTTT.

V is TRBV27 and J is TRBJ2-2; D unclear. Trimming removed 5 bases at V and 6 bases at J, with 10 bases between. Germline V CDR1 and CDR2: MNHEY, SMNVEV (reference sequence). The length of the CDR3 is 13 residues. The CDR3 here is CASSLQLAGELFF. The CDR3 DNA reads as TGTGCCAGCAGTCTCCAACTCGCCGGGGAGCTGTTTTTT.

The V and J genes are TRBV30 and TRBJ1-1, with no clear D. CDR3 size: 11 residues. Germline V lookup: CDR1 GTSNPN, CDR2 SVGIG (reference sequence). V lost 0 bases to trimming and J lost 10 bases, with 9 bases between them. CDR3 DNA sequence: TGTGCCTGGAGTGTAAGCCGAGGAGCTTTCTTT. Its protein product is CAWSVSRGAFF.

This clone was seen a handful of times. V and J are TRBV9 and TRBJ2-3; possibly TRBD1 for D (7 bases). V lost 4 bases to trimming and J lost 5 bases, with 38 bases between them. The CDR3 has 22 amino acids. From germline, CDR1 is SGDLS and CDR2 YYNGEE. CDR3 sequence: CASSPRGEEQGGGGGKRDTQYF. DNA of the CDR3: TGTGCCAGCAGCCCCCGAGGAGAGGAGCAGGGTGGAGGGGGCGGGAAGCGAGATACGCAGTATTTT.

CDR3 region: CASSQGLAGYNEQFF. The DNA of the CDR3 is TGTGCCAGCAGCCAAGGACTAGCGGGATATAATGAGCAGTTCTTC. V gene TRBV4-2 combines with J gene TRBJ2-1; 11 bases line up with TRBD2. This CDR3 region has 15 residues. Per germline, CDR1 LGHNA and CDR2 YNFKEQ. The J segment lost 7 bases and the V segment lost 1 base, leaving 3 bases of the junction unmatched.

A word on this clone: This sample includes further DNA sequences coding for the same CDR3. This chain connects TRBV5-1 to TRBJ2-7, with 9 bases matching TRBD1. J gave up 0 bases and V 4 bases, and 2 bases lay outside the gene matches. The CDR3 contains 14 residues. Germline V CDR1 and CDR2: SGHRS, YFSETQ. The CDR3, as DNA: TGCGCCAGCAGCCGGGGACAGGGCTCCTACGAGCAGTACTTC. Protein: CASSRGQGSYEQYF. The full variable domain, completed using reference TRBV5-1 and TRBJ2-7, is KAGVTQTPRYLIKTRGQQVTLSCSPISGHRSVSWYQQTPGQGLQFLFEYFSETQRNKGNFPGRFSGRQFSNSRSEMNVSTLELGDSALYLCASSRGQGSYEQYFGPGTRLTVT.

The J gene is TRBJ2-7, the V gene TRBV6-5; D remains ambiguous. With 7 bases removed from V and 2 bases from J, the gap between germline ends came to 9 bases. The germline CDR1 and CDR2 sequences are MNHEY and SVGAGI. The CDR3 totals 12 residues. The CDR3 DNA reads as TGTGCCAGCATGGCAGGAACCTACGAGCAGTACTTC. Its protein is CASMAGTYEQYF.

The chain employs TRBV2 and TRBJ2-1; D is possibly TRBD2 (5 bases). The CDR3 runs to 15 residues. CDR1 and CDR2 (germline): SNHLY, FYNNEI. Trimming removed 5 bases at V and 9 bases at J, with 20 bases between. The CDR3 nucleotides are TGTGCCAGCAGTAAACTAACTAGTGGTGTTGGTGAGCAGTTCTTC. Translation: CASSKLTSGVGEQFF.

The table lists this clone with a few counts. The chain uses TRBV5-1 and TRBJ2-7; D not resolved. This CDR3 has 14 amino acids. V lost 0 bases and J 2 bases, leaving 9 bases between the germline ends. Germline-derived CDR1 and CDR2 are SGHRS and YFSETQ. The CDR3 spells CASSLDSLAYEQYF. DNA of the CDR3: TGCGCCAGCAGCTTGGACAGTCTTGCCTACGAGCAGTACTTC.